These T cell receptor beta chains were read from a single sample in a study of glioma-infiltrating T cells after dendritic cell vaccination. Data came from immunoSEQ multiplex PCR; TCRdb stores just in-frame clones and leaves some out. Counted here are over 70,000 clones, approximately 80% occurring once; the ten biggest clones make up around 2.3%. The sequences come from blood, collected before dendritic cell vaccination. These TCRs come from a human donor with glioblastoma. Both conserved end residues are part of each CDR3. Each record gives: D gene, V gene, J gene, clone size, CDR3 protein, CDR3 DNA. D genes are given only for firm matches. The size entry is marked missing in some rows and otherwise reads once, few, many or a size class.

TRBD2	TRBV6-1	TRBJ2-7	NA	CASSEISGGSYEQYF	TGTGCCAGCAGTGAAATTTCGGGGGGCTCCTACGAGCAGTACTTC
NA	TRBV4-2	TRBJ2-7	NA	CASSQGSGLSYYEQYF	TGTGCCAGCAGCCAAGGATCCGGACTAAGCTACTACGAGCAGTACTTC
NA	TRBV30	TRBJ1-2	NA	CAWSGSGTLNYGYTF	TGTGCCTGGAGTGGATCCGGGACATTAAACTATGGCTACACCTTC
NA	TRBV5-6	TRBJ2-7	NA	CASSLNGGASYEQYF	TGTGCCAGCAGCTTGAATGGGGGGGCCTCCTACGAGCAGTACTTC
TRBD1	TRBV5-4	TRBJ1-2	NA	CASSPGAGGNYGYTF	TGTGCCAGCAGCCCCGGTGCAGGGGGCAACTATGGCTACACCTTC
NA	TRBV5-6	TRBJ1-2	NA	CASSWDTTYGYTF	TGTGCCAGCAGCTGGGACACTACCTATGGCTACACCTTC
TRBD1	TRBV27	TRBJ1-2	NA	CASSFGTGANYGYTF	TGTGCCAGCAGTTTTGGGACAGGAGCTAACTATGGCTACACCTTC
NA	TRBV5-6	TRBJ1-4	NA	CASSLWGEKLFF	TGTGCCAGCAGCTTGTGGGGGGAAAAACTATTTTTT
NA	TRBV11-3	TRBJ2-3	NA	CASSLAAGDTQYF	TGTGCCAGCAGCTTAGCCGCGGGAGATACGCAGTATTTT
NA	TRBV7-2	TRBJ2-3	NA	CASSLVPSADTQYF	TGTGCCAGCAGCTTAGTCCCGAGCGCAGATACGCAGTATTTT
TRBD2	TRBV7-9	TRBJ2-1	NA	CASSPRLAIYNEQFF	TGTGCCAGCAGCCCTCGACTAGCTATCTACAATGAGCAGTTCTTC
NA	TRBV19	TRBJ1-6	once	CASSDSGSGYNSPLHF	TGTGCCAGTAGCGATTCAGGGTCCGGCTATAATTCACCCCTCCACTTT
TRBD1	TRBV28	TRBJ1-2	once	CASRGTGTGTFGYTF	TGTGCCAGCAGGGGTACCGGGACAGGGACTTTTGGCTACACCTTC
NA	TRBV6-1	TRBJ1-5	NA	CASSKSGQINQPQHF	TGTGCCAGCAGCAAAAGCGGACAGATTAATCAGCCCCAGCATTTT
NA	TRBV18	TRBJ2-7	NA	CASSPGRDEQYF	TGTGCCAGCTCACCAGGCAGGGACGAGCAGTACTTC
NA	TRBV11-2	TRBJ2-7	few	CASSSGHFEQYF	TGTGCCAGCAGCTCCGGACACTTCGAGCAGTACTTC
TRBD2	TRBV9	TRBJ2-5	once	CASSVVASGGANRETQYF	TGTGCCAGCAGCGTAGTAGCGAGCGGGGGGGCAAATCGAGAGACCCAGTACTTC
NA	TRBV28	TRBJ1-5	NA	CASSLGLQGFYSNQPQHF	TGTGCCAGCAGTTTAGGCTTGCAGGGGTTTTATAGCAATCAGCCCCAGCATTTT
TRBD1	TRBV5-1	TRBJ1-1	NA	CASSHGQVGGRNTEAFF	TGCGCCAGCAGCCACGGACAGGTAGGGGGCCGGAACACTGAAGCTTTCTTT
TRBD1	TRBV4-1	TRBJ1-2	NA	CASSHQRTGTRGYTF	TGCGCCAGCAGCCATCAAAGGACAGGTACTCGTGGCTACACCTTC
TRBD1	TRBV5-4	TRBJ1-1	NA	CASSSRGQGVTEAFF	TGTGCCAGCAGCTCTCGGGGACAGGGGGTGACTGAAGCTTTCTTT
NA	TRBV2	TRBJ1-6	NA	CASSPQDPKDSPLHF	TGTGCCAGCAGCCCACAGGATCCGAAGGACTCACCCCTCCACTTT
TRBD2	TRBV10-2	TRBJ2-5	NA	CASSETGTRDETQYF	TGCGCCAGCAGTGAGACCGGGACTAGGGACGAGACCCAGTACTTC
TRBD1	TRBV5-6	TRBJ1-1	NA	CASSWKSHRGLGEAFF	TGTGCCAGCAGCTGGAAATCCCACAGGGGGCTAGGTGAAGCTTTCTTT
TRBD1	TRBV6-1	TRBJ2-5	once	CASTGQVRETQYF	TGTGCCAGCACGGGACAGGTGAGGGAGACCCAGTACTTC
TRBD1	TRBV7-3	TRBJ2-1	NA	CASSRDSNEQFF	TGTGCCAGCAGCAGGGACAGCAATGAGCAGTTCTTC
NA	TRBV5-4	TRBJ1-1	NA	CASSLGGSREEAFF	TGTGCCAGCAGCTTGGGAGGTAGCAGGGAAGAAGCTTTCTTT
NA	TRBV2	TRBJ2-2	NA	CASGATGMVTGELFF	TGTGCCAGCGGAGCTACAGGGATGGTGACCGGGGAGCTGTTTTTT
TRBD2	TRBV15	TRBJ2-2	NA	CATGGRNTGELFF	TGTGCCACCGGCGGGAGGAACACCGGGGAGCTGTTTTTT
TRBD1	TRBV27	TRBJ1-2	NA	CASSLRGDSGYTF	TGTGCCAGCAGTTTAAGGGGGGACAGCGGCTACACCTTC
TRBD1	TRBV5-1	TRBJ2-5	NA	CASSLGTEETQYF	TGCGCCAGCAGCTTAGGGACAGAAGAGACCCAGTACTTC
NA	TRBV4-2	TRBJ1-3	NA	CASSQDAGANTIYF	TGTGCCAGCAGCCAAGATGCAGGGGCGAACACCATATATTTT
NA	TRBV27	TRBJ1-2	NA	CASKEGLNYGYTF	TGTGCCAGCAAGGAGGGACTTAACTATGGCTACACCTTC
TRBD1	TRBV6-1	TRBJ1-2	NA	CATRTGELYGYTF	TGTGCCACCAGGACAGGGGAGCTCTATGGCTACACCTTC
TRBD2	TRBV7-3	TRBJ2-1	NA	CASSLLAGGRNYNEQFF	TGTGCCAGCAGCTTATTAGCGGGAGGGAGGAATTACAATGAGCAGTTCTTC
NA	TRBV2	TRBJ1-5	once	CASSLQGISNQPQHF	TGTGCCAGCAGTCTACAGGGAATTAGCAATCAGCCCCAGCATTTT
NA	TRBV7-2	TRBJ1-1	NA	CASRSQQGVNTEAFF	TGTGCCAGCAGGTCCCAACAGGGAGTGAACACTGAAGCTTTCTTT
NA	TRBV5-4	TRBJ2-3	NA	CASTFGGVAGDTQYF	TGTGCCAGCACCTTTGGAGGGGTCGCGGGAGATACGCAGTATTTT
NA	TRBV30	TRBJ2-5	NA	CAWSAQETQYF	TGTGCCTGGAGTGCTCAGGAGACCCAGTACTTC
TRBD2	TRBV9	TRBJ2-5	NA	CASSEGGAETQYF	TGTGCCAGCAGCGAGGGAGGGGCCGAGACCCAGTACTTC
NA	TRBV10-1	TRBJ1-4	few	CASLSEKLFF	TGCGCCAGTCTTAGTGAAAAACTGTTTTTT
TRBD1	TRBV6-6	TRBJ1-5	NA	CASSPIWDRTNQPQHF	TGTGCCAGCAGCCCCATTTGGGACAGGACCAATCAGCCCCAGCATTTT
NA	TRBV5-6	TRBJ1-6	once	CASSTGRNSPLHF	TGTGCCAGCAGCACAGGGCGTAATTCACCCCTCCACTTT
TRBD1	TRBV10-3	TRBJ2-5	NA	CAIGGQGETQYF	TGTGCCATCGGCGGACAGGGAGAGACCCAGTACTTC
NA	TRBV12-5	TRBJ1-1	few	CASVFSVSYEAFF	TGTGCTAGTGTTTTTTCGGTAAGCTATGAAGCTTTCTTT
NA	TRBV30	TRBJ1-4	NA	CAWSPRPQGNEKLFF	TGTGCCTGGAGTCCACGACCTCAGGGAAATGAAAAACTGTTTTTT
TRBD1	TRBV10-3	TRBJ2-5	NA	CAIKGQGGVETQYF	TGTGCCATAAAGGGACAGGGTGGGGTAGAGACCCAGTACTTC
NA	TRBV7-9	TRBJ1-1	NA	CASSLEMRTEAFF	TGTGCCAGCAGCTTAGAGATGAGGACTGAAGCTTTCTTT
NA	TRBV4-2	TRBJ1-1	few	CASSLAGGAGYTEAFF	TGTGCCAGCAGCTTGGCCGGAGGGGCAGGGTACACTGAAGCTTTCTTT
NA	TRBV28	TRBJ1-1	NA	CASSPPRGLGTEAFF	TGTGCCAGCAGTCCACCTAGGGGATTGGGCACTGAAGCTTTCTTT
NA	TRBV18	TRBJ1-2	NA	CASSPGANPYGYTF	TGTGCCAGCTCACCGGGCGCCAACCCCTATGGCTACACCTTC
NA	TRBV5-1	TRBJ1-1	NA	CASSLVGAGGGEAFF	TGCGCCAGCAGCTTGGTGGGGGCTGGAGGAGGTGAAGCTTTCTTT
NA	TRBV6-5	TRBJ2-2	NA	CASSYSPGAGAGELFF	TGTGCCAGCAGTTACTCCCCAGGGGCCGGCGCCGGGGAGCTGTTTTTT
TRBD1	TRBV19	TRBJ1-5	NA	CASQGDSSNQPQHF	TGTGCCAGTCAGGGGGACAGTAGCAATCAGCCCCAGCATTTT